This is a list of T cell receptor beta chains from one sample in a study of early T cells in non-severe SARS-CoV-2 infection. In TCRdb, the 5' RACE reads were re-called with MiXCR into one record per CDR3 protein. The sample has tens of thousands of distinct CDR3 sequences; 5.9% are singletons. The sample was whole blood, taken at baseline. Receptor source: an adult who was a healthcare worker with PCR-confirmed SARS-CoV-2 infection or an uninfected control (not recorded which). The CDR3 runs from the conserved cysteine through the conserved F or W.

v_gene	j_gene	CDR3aa
TRBV20-1	TRBJ1-2	CSARDGDRGRYGYTF
TRBV10-3	TRBJ2-5	CAISESSWETQYF
TRBV19	TRBJ1-5	CASSRIGQEDQPQHF
TRBV4-3	TRBJ1-2	CASSQDLSRESYGYTF
TRBV4-3	TRBJ2-3	CASSQDSDSTDTQYF
TRBV5-1	TRBJ2-3	CASSVTPISTDTQYF
TRBV20-1	TRBJ2-7	CSAREPSGSGEQYF
TRBV5-5	TRBJ1-6	CASSSPGTENSPLHF
TRBV6-4	TRBJ1-1	CASSPRKNTEAFF
TRBV6-5	TRBJ1-1	CASSENRAPPEGAFF
TRBV20-1	TRBJ1-1	CSAQEGQTNTEAFF
TRBV27	TRBJ2-1	CASSLGRYNEQFF
TRBV29-1	TRBJ1-1	CSVAGQADTEAFF
TRBV29-1	TRBJ2-1	CSVGVASGTNEQFF
TRBV19	TRBJ1-4	CASTTSAATNEKLFF
TRBV7-9	TRBJ2-3	CASSLASGDTQYF
TRBV9	TRBJ2-2	CASSTPEGLSTGELFF
TRBV29-1	TRBJ2-1	CSALAGSSYNEQFF
TRBV20-1	TRBJ1-2	CSASLLGTYGYTF
TRBV20-1	TRBJ2-1	CSAREPLVGGLFSPEFF
TRBV12-3/TRBV12-4	TRBJ2-7	CASSFEGVPYEQYF
TRBV21-1	TRBJ2-7	CASSKGEDRGPYEQYF
TRBV28	TRBJ2-5	CASSSSDRGVGETQYF
TRBV12-3/TRBV12-4	TRBJ1-2	CASSLGGGRESYGYTF
TRBV5-1	TRBJ2-4	CASSPLLPRNIQYF
TRBV29-1	TRBJ1-4	CSVEETGAPIEKLFF
TRBV4-2	TRBJ2-1	CASSQDYGRAMGEQFF
TRBV27	TRBJ2-1	CASRPGGSVDEQFF
TRBV24-1	TRBJ2-7	CATRDSSEDVQYF
TRBV20-1	TRBJ1-5	CSARPGPSNQPQHF
TRBV15	TRBJ1-1	CATSRDGYVEAFF
TRBV28	TRBJ1-1	CASREQGNTEAFF
TRBV4-3	TRBJ1-6	CASSQDRGSNSPLHF
TRBV19	TRBJ1-2	CASSSLRDRIHGYTF
TRBV6-1	TRBJ1-2	CASSDRKYGYTF
TRBV12-3/TRBV12-4	TRBJ2-2	CASSGRGSSGELFF
TRBV6-2/TRBV6-3	TRBJ2-4	CASSETTRYKNIQYF
TRBV30	TRBJ1-2	CAWSPLEGLSGYTF
TRBV28	TRBJ1-2	CATKDRTGNYGYTF
TRBV11-3	TRBJ2-1	CASSATGSYNEQFF
TRBV27	TRBJ2-1	CASTASGRSNEQFF
TRBV29-1	TRBJ2-7	CSVGGDSEQYF
TRBV9	TRBJ1-1	CASTTTVFEDREMGTEAFF
TRBV13	TRBJ2-2	CASSDSGSRAIGELFF
TRBV20-1	TRBJ2-7	CSASPGSSLEQYF
TRBV29-1	TRBJ2-7	CSVRRGYEQYF
TRBV6-5	TRBJ1-2	CASSPPRTANYGYTF
TRBV20-1	TRBJ2-7	CSARGTGISYGAEQYF
TRBV7-2	TRBJ2-1	CASSPTTSPYNEQFF
TRBV12-3/TRBV12-4	TRBJ2-1	CASSLRASGTSYNEQFF
TRBV12-3/TRBV12-4	TRBJ1-4	CASSFGQGNEKLFF
TRBV5-6	TRBJ1-1	CASSLTGRVKTEAFF